Each of the 27 T cell receptor beta chains below was sequenced from the same sample in a study. TCRdb analysed the RT-PCR reads with MiXCR anew, one entry per CDR3 protein. This repertoire shows about 680,000 distinct CDR3 sequences, 12% to 15% found once; its top ten account for about 3.6%. The sample taken for sequencing was memory CD4+ T cells from blood. Receptor source: a female donor in good health, serving as a healthy control.

The chain is built from TRBV12-3 or TRBV12-4 and TRBJ2-7; 14 nucleotides agree with TRBD2. The ends lost 1 base at V and 3 bases at J; junction bases unmatched: 11. CDR3 length: 19 residues. CDR3 DNA sequence: TGTGCCAGCAGTTTAGTTTTATCGACTAGCGGGAGGGCTGTCTACGAGCAGTACTTC. Residues: CASSLVLSTSGRAVYEQYF.

The table lists this clonotype with a few counts. Compared with germline, one end of the junction differs, possibly owing to a read error. The V call is TRBV20-1, the J call TRBJ2-5; 9 bases map to TRBD1. CDR3 size: 12 residues. Per the germline V gene, CDR1 is DFQATT and CDR2 is SNEGSKA (reference sequence). The CDR3 region has the DNA TGCAGTGCTGGAGACAGGGGGGAGACCCAGTACTTC. It is translated as CSAGDRGETQYF.

The chain has TRBV12-3 or TRBV12-4 and TRBJ2-1; TRBD2 matches at 10 bases. CDR3 length: 16 amino acids. The ends lost 6 bases at V and 0 bases at J; junction bases unmatched: 5. The CDR3 sequence is CASSPRLAGSYNEQFF. The CDR3 DNA reads TGTGCCAGCAGCCCCAGACTAGCGGGCTCCTACAATGAGCAGTTCTTC.

A few counts support this clonotype. The gene calls are TRBV7-8 and TRBJ1-4, with TRBD1 matching over 7 bases. Per germline, CDR1 SGHVS and CDR2 FQNEAQ. V dropped 2 bases and J dropped 11; count of bases not matched to a gene: 14. There are 16 residues in the CDR3. This CDR3 is CASSLSDRELVLKLFF. CDR3 nucleotides: TGTGCCAGCAGCTTATCAGACAGGGAGTTAGTCCTGAAACTGTTTTTT.

This clonotype was found a few times. The CDR3 here is CASSDLDRGNTEAFF. The CDR3 DNA reads TGTGCCAGCAGTGACTTGGACAGGGGGAACACTGAAGCTTTCTTT. The chain carries TRBV6-2 or TRBV6-3 and TRBJ1-1; 9 nucleotides agree with TRBD1. V lost 5 bases to trimming and J lost 1 base; unmatched junction nucleotides: 5. CDR1 is MNHEY, CDR2 SVGEGT, per germline. The CDR3 totals 15 residues.

This clonotype was seen more than once but under ten times. The chain employs TRBV6-2 or TRBV6-3 and TRBJ1-5; the match to TRBD1 covers 10 bases. Germline CDR1 reads MNHEY; CDR2 reads SVGEGT. The CDR3 runs 14 residues. The V segment lost 6 bases and the J segment 9 bases; nucleotides outside the gene matches: 8. The CDR3 protein is CASSYLGDRGPQHF. For the CDR3, the DNA is TGTGCCAGCAGCTACCTGGGGGACAGGGGGCCCCAGCATTTT.

This clonotype occurred a few times. The chain recombines TRBV15 with TRBJ2-5, with D maybe TRBD1 (5 bases). Trimming left V 9 bases short and J 5 bases short, with 13 bases between. This CDR3 region has 12 residues. CDR1 LNHNV and CDR2 YYDKDF come from the germline V gene (reference sequence). The CDR3 coding sequence is TGTGCCACGACCAGGGTTGGGGAGACCCAGTACTTC. Protein product: CATTRVGETQYF.

The rearrangement uses TRBV20-1 and TRBJ1-1; D gene unclear. Germline loops: CDR1 DFQATT, CDR2 SNEGSKA (reference sequence). The CDR3 extends over 10 amino acids. Deletions cut 5 bases from V and 10 bases from J, with 11 bases between. The CDR3 is CSAVSWGAFF. CDR3 bases: TGCAGTGCTGTTTCCTGGGGAGCTTTCTTT.

The chain recombines TRBV9 with TRBJ2-3; D remains unclear. Germline V lookup: CDR1 SGDLS, CDR2 YYNGEE. Trimming cost V 4 bases and J 4 bases, with 13 bases left between them. This CDR3 region has 14 residues. CDR3 sequence (DNA): TGTGCCAGCAGCCCCCAGCCCCGGGCAGATACGCAGTATTTT. Amino acid sequence: CASSPQPRADTQYF.

The gene calls are TRBV7-9 and TRBJ1-2; D is perhaps TRBD1 (5 bases). V was trimmed by 4 bases and J by 7 bases, leaving 10 bases between them. CDR1 and CDR2 from the germline V gene are SEHNR and FQNEAQ (reference sequence). There are 12 residues in the CDR3. The CDR3 reads CASSYGTVGYTF. CDR3 in DNA: TGTGCCAGCAGCTACGGGACCGTTGGCTACACCTTC.

This clonotype has a count of ten or more. The rearrangement links TRBV20-1 to TRBJ2-1, with a weak D call TRBD2 (7 bases). CDR1 DFQATT and CDR2 SNEGSKA come from the germline V gene (reference sequence). The CDR3 runs 15 residues. V lost 0 bases and J lost 8, with 17 bases in between. CDR3 nucleotides: TGCAGTGCTAGAGATTGGGGGGGGGGCGTGGATGAGCAGTTCTTC. Translation gives CSARDWGGGVDEQFF.

This clonotype came up a few times. The V gene is TRBV5-6, the J gene TRBJ2-7, with D possibly being TRBD1 (6 bases). V was trimmed by 0 bases and J by 2 bases, leaving 9 bases between them. This CDR3 contains 14 residues. Germline V gene lookup returns CDR1 SGHDT and CDR2 YYEEEE. The chain's CDR3 is CASSLGGHPYEQYF. The CDR3 DNA is TGTGCCAGCAGCTTGGGGGGACACCCCTACGAGCAGTACTTC.

This clonotype came up many times. For the CDR3, the DNA is TGTGCCAGCAGTTTAGATGGCCTCAATCAGCCCCAGCATTTT. Residues: CASSLDGLNQPQHF. The chain has TRBV12-3 or TRBV12-4 and TRBJ1-5; unclear D gene. The CDR3 is 14 residues long. Trimming removed 1 base at V and 3 bases at J, with 7 bases between.

A note on this clonotype: This sequence may be a read error, since a much larger clone differs from it by one base. The rearrangement joins TRBV12-3 or TRBV12-4 to TRBJ1-5, with 8 positions matching TRBD1. The CDR3 runs to 16 residues. The CDR3 is CTSKPEHGQGPQPQHF. The DNA for the CDR3 is TGTACCAGCAAACCAGAACACGGACAGGGTCCCCAGCCCCAGCATTTT.

This clonotype was seen more than once but under ten times. CDR3 protein: CASSPAGPFMNTEAFF. The CDR3 nucleotides are TGCGCCAGCAGTCCCGCAGGGCCCTTCATGAACACTGAAGCTTTCTTT. The rearrangement links TRBV5-1 to TRBJ1-1; perhaps TRBD1 as D (5 bases). From germline, CDR1 is SGHRS and CDR2 YFSETQ. V shed 5 bases and J shed 0 bases, with 17 bases lying between them. There are 16 residues in the CDR3. Supplemented by reference TRBV5-1 and TRBJ1-1, the full variable domain reads KAGVTQTPRYLIKTRGQQVTLSCSPISGHRSVSWYQQTPGQGLQFLFEYFSETQRNKGNFPGRFSGRQFSNSRSEMNVSTLELGDSALYLCASSPAGPFMNTEAFFGQGTRLTVV.

The V gene is TRBV5-1, the J gene TRBJ1-4; D is unclear. V was shortened by 2 bases and J by 2 bases, with 22 bases between the two germline ends. CDR1 SGHRS and CDR2 YFSETQ come from the germline V gene. This CDR3 comprises 19 residues. The CDR3 bases are TGCGCCAGCAGCTTCCCGGCGGGGTATGAGGGTCGGACTAATGAAAAACTGTTTTTT. It encodes CASSFPAGYEGRTNEKLFF. Full variable domain (rest looked up from reference TRBV5-1 and TRBJ1-4): KAGVTQTPRYLIKTRGQQVTLSCSPISGHRSVSWYQQTPGQGLQFLFEYFSETQRNKGNFPGRFSGRQFSNSRSEMNVSTLELGDSALYLCASSFPAGYEGRTNEKLFFGSGTQLSVL.

The table lists this clonotype with many counts. The rearrangement links TRBV4-3 to TRBJ2-5; tentative D call: TRBD1 (6 bases). Trimming took off 4 bases at V and 1 base at J, with 16 bases between the two ends. This CDR3 spans 16 amino acids. CDR1 and CDR2 (germline): LGHNA, YSLEER. The CDR3 sequence is CASSPVGGTTQETQYF. The CDR3 DNA reads as TGCGCCAGCAGCCCAGTAGGGGGAACAACCCAAGAGACCCAGTACTTC.

This clonotype was seen many times. The chain couples TRBV20-1 to TRBJ2-1, with TRBD2 matching 12 bases. Trimming took 1 base from V and 5 from J; bases not matched to a gene: 6. The CDR3 runs 16 residues. Germline V CDR1 and CDR2: DFQATT, SNEGSKA (reference sequence). The CDR3 region has the DNA TGCAGTGCTAGAGTATCTAGCGGGAGGGCCGACAATGAGCAGTTCTTC. This translates into CSARVSSGRADNEQFF.

At least ten counts were recorded for this clonotype. CDR3 loop: CASSYSNTGLADDEQFF. The CDR3 coding sequence is TGTGCCAGCAGTTACTCGAATACGGGCCTAGCCGACGATGAGCAGTTCTTC. The chain uses TRBV6-6 and TRBJ2-1, with D possibly matching TRBD2 (5 bases). The germline V gene encodes CDR1 MNHNY and CDR2 SVGAGI (reference sequence). The CDR3 is 17 amino acids. Trimming stripped 0 bases from V and 8 bases from J, with 20 bases between.

V and J are TRBV7-2 and TRBJ2-3; a weak D match, TRBD2 (6 bases). The CDR3 is made up of 14 amino acids. The germline CDR1 and CDR2 sequences are SGHTA and FQGNSA. V was cut by 5 bases and J by 5 bases, with 14 bases left in between. The CDR3 coding sequence is TGTGCCAGCAGCCCGACGGGAGAGGGAGATACGCAGTATTTT. Protein product: CASSPTGEGDTQYF.

This clonotype was observed many times. This chain joins TRBV28 and TRBJ2-7; TRBD1 might be the D (6 bases). Trimming removed 7 bases at V and 1 base at J, with 14 bases between. The CDR3 covers 14 residues. Germline V gives CDR1 MDHEN, CDR2 SYDVKM. Here the CDR3 reads CASIQDSLSYEQYF. DNA for the CDR3: TGTGCCAGCATCCAGGACAGCCTTTCCTACGAGCAGTACTTC.

The V gene is TRBV28, the J gene TRBJ1-5, with no clear D. This CDR3 spans 15 amino acids. Germline CDR1 and CDR2: MDHEN and SYDVKM. V lost 2 bases and J 2 bases, leaving 10 bases between the germline ends. In nucleotides, the CDR3 is TGTGCCAGCAGTTTAGGGGTTGCGGGCAATCAGCCCCAGCATTTT. Its protein product is CASSLGVAGNQPQHF.

This clonotype has a count of ten or more. This chain links TRBV27 with TRBJ2-2; D remains unclear. This CDR3 comprises 14 residues. V lost 2 bases to trimming and J lost 1 base, with 5 bases between them. In germline, CDR1 is MNHEY, CDR2 SMNVEV (reference sequence). CDR3 amino acids: CASSLIWNTGELFF. CDR3 DNA: TGTGCCAGCAGTTTAATTTGGAACACCGGGGAGCTGTTTTTT.

A few counts support this clonotype. This rearrangement joins TRBV6-6 to TRBJ2-1; D might be TRBD2 (5 bases). V was shortened by 11 bases and J by 7 bases, with 6 bases between the two germline ends. Looked up from germline, CDR1 is MNHNY and CDR2 is SVGAGI (reference sequence). This CDR3 has 9 amino acids. CDR3 loop: CAGLNEQFF. The CDR3 coding sequence is TGTGCCGGACTTAATGAGCAGTTCTTC.

The chain joins TRBV20-1 to TRBJ2-1; TRBD2 matches at 14 bases. The germline V gene has CDR1 DFQATT and CDR2 SNEGSKA (reference sequence). The CDR3 runs 13 residues. V was clipped by 4 bases and J by 16 bases; unmatched bases: 9. CDR3 in DNA: TGCAGTGCTATGGGACTAGCGGGGGCCCATCTTTTCTTC. Translating gives CSAMGLAGAHLFF.

This clonotype was seen a few times. This sequence joins TRBV5-1 and TRBJ1-4; no reliable D call. The germline CDR1 and CDR2 sequences are SGHRS and YFSETQ. V was trimmed by 4 bases and J by 1 base, leaving 11 bases between them. The CDR3 totals 15 residues. The CDR3 DNA reads as TGCGCCAGCAGCGGCGACGCGGGAACTAATGAAAAACTGTTTTTT. It is translated as CASSGDAGTNEKLFF.

This clonotype was counted between two and nine times. The chain carries TRBV20-1 and TRBJ2-3; D perhaps matches TRBD1 (7 bases). CDR1 is DFQATT, CDR2 SNEGSKA, per germline (reference sequence). The ends were cut back, 0 bases at V and 6 bases at J, with 22 bases in the middle. There are 17 residues in the CDR3. The DNA for the CDR3 is TGCAGTGCTAGAGATGAATGGCGGGACAGATCCAGGGATACGCAGTATTTT. Protein product: CSARDEWRDRSRDTQYF.